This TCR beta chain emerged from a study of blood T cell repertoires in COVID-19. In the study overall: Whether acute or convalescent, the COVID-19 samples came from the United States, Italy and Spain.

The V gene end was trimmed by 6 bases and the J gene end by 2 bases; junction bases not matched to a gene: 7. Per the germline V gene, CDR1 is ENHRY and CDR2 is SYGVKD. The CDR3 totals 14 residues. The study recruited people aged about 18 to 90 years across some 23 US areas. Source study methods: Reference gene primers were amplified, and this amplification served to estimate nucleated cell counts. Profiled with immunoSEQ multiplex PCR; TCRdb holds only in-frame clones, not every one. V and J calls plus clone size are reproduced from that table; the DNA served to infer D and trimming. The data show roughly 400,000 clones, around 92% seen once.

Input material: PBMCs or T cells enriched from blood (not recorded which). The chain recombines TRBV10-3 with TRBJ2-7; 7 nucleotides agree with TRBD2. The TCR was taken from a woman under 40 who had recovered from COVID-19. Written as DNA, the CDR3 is TGTGCCATCAGCAACGGGAGGTTCGCCTACGAGCAGTACTTC. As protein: CAISNGRFAYEQYF.